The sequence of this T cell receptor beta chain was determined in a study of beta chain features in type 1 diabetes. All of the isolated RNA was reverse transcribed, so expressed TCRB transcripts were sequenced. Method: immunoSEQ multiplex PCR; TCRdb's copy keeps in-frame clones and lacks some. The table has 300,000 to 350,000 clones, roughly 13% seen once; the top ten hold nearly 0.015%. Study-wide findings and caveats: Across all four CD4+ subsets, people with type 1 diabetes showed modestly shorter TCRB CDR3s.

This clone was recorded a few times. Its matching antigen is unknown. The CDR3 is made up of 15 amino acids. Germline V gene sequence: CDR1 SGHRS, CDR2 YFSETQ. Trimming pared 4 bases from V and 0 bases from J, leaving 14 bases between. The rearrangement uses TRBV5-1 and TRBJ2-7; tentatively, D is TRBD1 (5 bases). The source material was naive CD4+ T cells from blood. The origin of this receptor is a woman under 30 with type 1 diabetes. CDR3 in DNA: TGCGCCAGCAGCGTTGAGCCGACAGCCTCCTACGAGCAGTACGTC. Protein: CASSVEPTASYEQYV.